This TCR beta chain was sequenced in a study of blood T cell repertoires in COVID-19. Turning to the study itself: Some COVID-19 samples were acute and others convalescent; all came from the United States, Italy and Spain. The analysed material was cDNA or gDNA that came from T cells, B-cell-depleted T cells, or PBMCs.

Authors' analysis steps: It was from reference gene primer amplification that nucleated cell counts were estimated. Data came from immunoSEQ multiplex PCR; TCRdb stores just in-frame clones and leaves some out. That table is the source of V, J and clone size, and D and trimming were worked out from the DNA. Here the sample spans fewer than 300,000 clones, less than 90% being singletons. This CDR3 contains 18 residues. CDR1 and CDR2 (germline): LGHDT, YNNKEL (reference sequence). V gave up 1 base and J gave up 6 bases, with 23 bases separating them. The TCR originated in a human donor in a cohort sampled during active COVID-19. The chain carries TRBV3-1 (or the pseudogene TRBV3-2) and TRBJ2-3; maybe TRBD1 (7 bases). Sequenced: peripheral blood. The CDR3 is CASSQVSLQGGATDTQYF. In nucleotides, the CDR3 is TGTGCCAGCAGCCAAGTCTCTCTGCAGGGGGGAGCGACGGATACGCAGTATTTT.